Listed here are 30 T cell receptor beta chains from one sample, sequenced in a study of OX40 agonist ivuxolimab in advanced cancers. Measured with immunoSEQ multiplex PCR; TCRdb has only the in-frame clones, and not every one. The sample comprises 150,000 to 190,000 clones, 94% of which are singletons, and around 0.31% rests with the top ten. The material sequenced was CD4+ or CD8+ T cells sorted from blood, taken in a trial of the OX40 agonist ivuxolimab. These receptors were obtained from an adult with an advanced solid tumor such as melanoma, head and neck, liver or kidney cancer.

The V gene is TRBV25-1, the J gene TRBJ2-7, with D unresolved. V was cut by 4 bases and J by 0 bases, with 1 base left in between. This CDR3 contains 11 residues. The germline CDR1 and CDR2 sequences are MGHDK and SYGVNS. CDR3 DNA: TGTGCCAGCAGTGTCTCCTACGAGCAGTACTTC. This codes for CASSVSYEQYF.

The rearrangement links TRBV5-1 to TRBJ2-5, with D perhaps TRBD2 (7 bases). The length of the CDR3 is 16 residues. V was shortened by 1 base and J by 3 bases, with 16 bases between the two germline ends. CDR1 SGHRS and CDR2 YFSETQ come from the germline V gene. The CDR3 DNA reads as TGCGCCAGCAGCTTGTCGCGCGGGGGCCCCGAAGAGACCCAGTACTTC. The encoded protein is CASSLSRGGPEETQYF.

This chain joins TRBV28 and TRBJ2-7; 8 nucleotides align to TRBD2. Trimming removed 4 bases from V and 4 bases from J; junction bases left unmatched: 6. CDR3 length: 14 amino acids. Germline V CDR1 and CDR2: MDHEN, SYDVKM. The DNA of the CDR3 is TGTGCCAGCAGTTCCGGGGGGGCCTCGTACGAGCAGTACTTC. Protein sequence: CASSSGGASYEQYF.

The rearrangement joins TRBV10-3 to TRBJ2-7; 11 bases align to TRBD2. CDR1 is ENHRY and CDR2 is SYGVKD in the germline V gene. CDR3 length equals 15 residues. V lost 0 bases to trimming and J lost 5 bases; unmatched junction nucleotides: 3. The CDR3 nucleotides read TGTGCCATCAGTGAGTCCCTAGCGGGAGGAAACGAGCAGTACTTC. Translating gives CAISESLAGGNEQYF.

The chain combines TRBV28 with TRBJ1-2, with a weak D call TRBD1 (5 bases). The ends were cut back, 7 bases at V and 5 bases at J, with 17 bases in the middle. The CDR3 runs to 14 residues. Germline lookup yields CDR1 MDHEN and CDR2 SYDVKM. Here the CDR3 reads CASTPYRGEYGYTF. CDR3 coding DNA: TGTGCCAGCACTCCATATAGGGGAGAATATGGCTACACCTTC.

The chain recombines TRBV6-6 with TRBJ1-3; no clear D. Per the germline V gene, CDR1 is MNHNY and CDR2 is SVGAGI (reference sequence). V was trimmed by 10 bases and J by 1 base, leaving 14 bases between them. This CDR3 is built from 14 residues. The CDR3 DNA reads TGTGCCACCAGCCGACTACGGTCTGGAAACACCATATATTTT. Its translation is CATSRLRSGNTIYF.

The CDR3 protein is CASSFSGTGSELFTDTQYF. The DNA of the CDR3 is TGTGCCAGCAGCTTTTCCGGGACAGGGTCCGAGCTCTTCACAGATACGCAGTATTTT. The chain carries TRBV5-6 and TRBJ2-3; TRBD1 matches 9 bases. The trim removed 2 bases at V and 2 bases at J, leaving 15 bases unmatched. CDR1 is SGHDT, CDR2 YYEEEE, per germline. The CDR3 is 19 amino acids.

The rearrangement uses TRBV28 and TRBJ2-3, with TRBD2 matching over 9 bases. The V and J ends lost 7 bases and 0 bases, in that order; junction bases with no gene match: 11. This CDR3 comprises 17 residues. The germline V gene encodes CDR1 MDHEN and CDR2 SYDVKM. CDR3 in amino acids: CASTLGLTSGSTDTQYF. Here the CDR3 DNA reads TGTGCCAGCACCCTAGGGCTCACTAGCGGGAGCACAGATACGCAGTATTTT.

This clone occurred a few times. The V and J genes are TRBV10-3 and TRBJ2-7; 7 bases are shared with TRBD1. V was clipped by 6 bases and J by 5 bases; unmatched bases: 7. CDR1 is ENHRY and CDR2 is SYGVKD in the germline V gene. The CDR3 is 13 residues long. The CDR3 region is CAIRSTGDNEQYF. The CDR3 DNA follows: TGTGCCATCAGGAGCACAGGGGACAACGAGCAGTACTTC.

The CDR3 loop is CASSQEGQGSQTQYF. Here the CDR3 DNA reads TGCGCCAGCAGCCAAGAAGGGCAGGGTAGTCAGACCCAGTACTTC. The V and J genes are TRBV4-1 and TRBJ2-5; possibly TRBD1 for D (5 bases). In germline, CDR1 is MGHRA, CDR2 YSYEKL. The CDR3 consists of 15 residues. Between the trimmed V and J ends, which lost 0 bases and 6 bases, there was a span of 14 bases.

This clone appeared once. The chain has TRBV5-1 and TRBJ2-5; D is perhaps TRBD1 (6 bases). This CDR3 region has 13 residues. V shed 9 bases and J shed 4 bases, with 16 bases lying between them. Germline CDR1 and CDR2: SGHRS and YFSETQ. This CDR3 is CATNGGNGETQYF. CDR3 DNA: TGCGCCACCAATGGGGGCAATGGAGAGACCCAGTACTTC.

The chain couples TRBV6-1 to TRBJ2-7; no clear D gene. Germline values: CDR1 MNHNS, CDR2 SASEGT. V lost 1 base and J 0 bases, leaving 10 bases between the germline ends. The CDR3 covers 15 residues. In DNA, the CDR3 is TGTGCCAGCAGTGAAGTCGGGCGAAGCTCCTACGAGCAGTACTTC. This encodes CASSEVGRSSYEQYF.

The genes are TRBV7-2 and TRBJ2-1, with 14 bases fitting TRBD2. The CDR3 is made up of 17 amino acids. The trim removed 4 bases at V and 6 bases at J, leaving 8 bases unmatched. The germline CDR1 and CDR2 sequences are SGHTA and FQGNSA. CDR3 in DNA: TGTGCCAGCAGCTCCGGGACTAGCGGGAGTTCCCCCAATGAGCAGTTCTTC. Its translation is CASSSGTSGSSPNEQFF.

This clone is a singleton in its sample. This chain links TRBV5-1 with TRBJ2-1; 7 positions agree with TRBD1. J gave up 3 bases and V 4 bases, and 4 bases lay outside the gene matches. Germline V CDR1 and CDR2: SGHRS, YFSETQ. The CDR3 runs to 14 residues. Written as DNA, the CDR3 is TGCGCCAGCAGCCTGACAGGGAACTACAATGAGCAGTTCTTC. As protein: CASSLTGNYNEQFF.

V usage is TRBV19 and J usage is TRBJ2-6; D is uncertain. V shed 0 bases and J shed 1 base, with 7 bases lying between them. Germline V CDR1 and CDR2: LNHDA, SQIVND (reference sequence). The CDR3 length is 16 residues. The chain's CDR3 is CASSIEGRSGANVLTF. DNA of the CDR3: TGTGCCAGTAGTATAGAAGGACGGTCTGGGGCCAACGTCCTGACTTTC.

This rearrangement joins TRBV19 to TRBJ1-5; D gene unclear. Germline V gene data show CDR1 as LNHDA and CDR2 as SQIVND (reference sequence). Trimming cost V 7 bases and J 0 bases, with 19 bases left between them. This CDR3 comprises 17 residues. In nucleotides, the CDR3 is TGTGCCAGTACCCCCAGTGGAGGACTCCTTAGCAATCAGCCCCAGCATTTT. Translating gives CASTPSGGLLSNQPQHF.

The V call is TRBV7-2, the J call TRBJ2-3; D is perhaps TRBD1 (6 bases). The CDR3 is made up of 17 amino acids. Deletions cut 3 bases from V and 6 bases from J, with 22 bases between. Germline CDR1 is SGHTA and CDR2 is FQGNSA. The CDR3 DNA sequence: TGTGCCAGCAGCTTCAGATCAGGGGCCCGATTCCCTGATACGCAGTATTTT. Amino acid sequence: CASSFRSGARFPDTQYF.

CDR3 residues: CASSWRDRLEKLFF. The DNA of the CDR3 is TGTGCCAGCAGTTGGAGGGACAGGTTAGAAAAACTGTTTTTT. The chain employs TRBV6-5 and TRBJ1-4, with 8 bases matching TRBD1. The CDR3 length is 14 residues. CDR1 MNHEY and CDR2 SVGAGI come from the germline V gene. The junction had 6 bases not matched to a gene; V was cut back by 4 bases and J by 8 bases.

The rearrangement links TRBV28 to TRBJ2-5; D gene ambiguous. The CDR3 is 14 amino acids. With 3 bases removed from V and 5 bases from J, the gap between germline ends came to 13 bases. Germline CDR1 reads MDHEN; CDR2 reads SYDVKM. CDR3 sequence: CASSFFTPGETQYF. The CDR3 DNA reads as TGTGCCAGCAGTTTCTTTACCCCAGGCGAGACCCAGTACTTC. The full variable domain, in which reference TRBV28 and TRBJ2-5 provide the parts outside the CDR3, is DVKVTQSSRYLVKRTGEKVFLECVQDMDHENMFWYRQDPGLGLRLIYFSYDVKMKEKGDIPEGYSVSREKKERFSLILESASTNQTSMYLCASSFFTPGETQYFGPGTRLLVL.

The CDR3 sequence is CASSLVVSQNTGELFF. CDR3 sequence (DNA): TGTGCCAGCAGCTTAGTAGTAAGCCAGAACACCGGGGAGCTGTTTTTT. The J gene is TRBJ2-2, the V gene TRBV7-2, with D unclear. The CDR3 runs 16 residues. Per the germline V gene, CDR1 is SGHTA and CDR2 is FQGNSA. Trimming cost V 1 base and J 1 base, with 10 bases left between them.

This sequence joins TRBV5-6 and TRBJ1-3; the D gene is possibly TRBD1 (6 bases). The CDR3 is made up of 15 amino acids. Trimming cost V 4 bases and J 0 bases, with 11 bases left between them. Germline lookup yields CDR1 SGHDT and CDR2 YYEEEE. CDR3 in DNA: TGTGCCAGCAGCCCGACAGGCTACTCTGGAAACACCATATATTTT. Translation: CASSPTGYSGNTIYF.

J is TRBJ2-3 and V is TRBV5-4; D possibly corresponds to TRBD2 (5 bases). This CDR3 has 16 amino acids. V was shortened by 2 bases and J by 6 bases, with 19 bases between the two germline ends. Germline assignment: CDR1 SGHNT and CDR2 YYREEE (reference sequence). Here the CDR3 reads CASSFSVGPSSDTQYF. CDR3 nucleotides: TGTGCCAGCAGCTTTAGCGTAGGACCTTCGTCGGATACGCAGTATTTT. Full variable domain (remainder filled in from reference TRBV5-4 and TRBJ2-3): ETGVTQSPTHLIKTRGQQVTLRCSSQSGHNTVSWYQQALGQGPQFIFQYYREEENGRGNFPPRFSGLQFPNYSSELNVNALELDDSALYLCASSFSVGPSSDTQYFGPGTRLTVL.

CDR3 nucleotides: TGCGCCAGCAGCGACAGGGCTAATGAGCAGTTCTTC. It codes for CASSDRANEQFF. This rearrangement joins TRBV5-1 to TRBJ2-1, with 7 nucleotides matching TRBD1. The V segment lost 4 bases and the J segment 7 bases; nucleotides outside the gene matches: 2. The CDR3 covers 12 residues. Germline-derived CDR1 and CDR2 are SGHRS and YFSETQ.

V gene TRBV9 combines with J gene TRBJ1-2; TRBD1 matches 7 bases. CDR1 SGDLS and CDR2 YYNGEE come from the germline V gene. V was pared by 0 bases and J by 5 bases, with 4 bases of the junction left unmatched. This CDR3 contains 14 residues. The CDR3 spells CASSVGDRAYGYTF. DNA for the CDR3: TGTGCCAGCAGCGTAGGAGACAGGGCTTATGGCTACACCTTC.

This chain uses TRBV6-1 with TRBJ1-2; D uncertain. Germline CDR1 reads MNHNS; CDR2 reads SASEGT. V was cut by 6 bases and J by 0 bases, with 11 bases left in between. The CDR3 totals 14 residues. The CDR3 protein is CASSSRVTNYGYTF. The CDR3 DNA sequence: TGTGCCAGCAGCTCAAGAGTAACTAACTATGGCTACACCTTC.

The chain carries TRBV10-1 and TRBJ1-1; no firm D call. Germline V gene lookup returns CDR1 WNHNN and CDR2 SYGVQD (reference sequence). V dropped 2 bases and J dropped 0 bases, with 7 bases sitting between them. The CDR3 covers 14 residues. The CDR3: CASSEGGLNTEAFF. The CDR3 DNA reads as TGCGCCAGCAGTGAGGGAGGTCTGAACACTGAAGCTTTCTTT.

V is TRBV6-6 and J is TRBJ1-5; TRBD1 agrees at 8 bases. The CDR3 is 14 residues long. Looked up from germline, CDR1 is MNHNY and CDR2 is SVGAGI (reference sequence). Unmatched junction bases numbered 3, after V lost 4 bases and J lost 4 bases. DNA for the CDR3: TGTGCCAGCAGTTCTGACAGGGGAAATCAGCCCCAGCATTTT. Its protein is CASSSDRGNQPQHF.

The chain recombines TRBV6-5 with TRBJ1-2, with 9 bases fitting TRBD1. Germline loops: CDR1 MNHEY, CDR2 SVGAGI. The CDR3 extends over 14 amino acids. Trimming cost V 4 bases and J 6 bases; bases outside gene matches: 6. The CDR3 DNA sequence: TGTGCCAGCAGTTTGGGGACAGGGTATCATGGCTACACCTTC. It is translated as CASSLGTGYHGYTF.

The chain is built from TRBV4-3 and TRBJ2-5; 14 bases fit TRBD2. V gave up 1 base and J gave up 5 bases; unmatched junction bases: 9. In germline, CDR1 is LGHNA, CDR2 YSLEER. The CDR3 has 18 residues. The CDR3 DNA sequence: TGCGCCAGCAGCCAAGGACTAGCGGGAGGGCCGGGATCGGAGACCCAGTACTTC. Translating gives CASSQGLAGGPGSETQYF.

The genes are TRBV5-6 and TRBJ1-5; D is perhaps TRBD1 (6 bases). Germline V gene lookup returns CDR1 SGHDT and CDR2 YYEEEE. The CDR3 sequence is 16 residues long. Between the trimmed V and J ends, which lost 6 bases and 5 bases, there was a span of 21 bases. The CDR3: CASTWGGPLGDQPQHF. The CDR3 DNA reads TGTGCCAGCACCTGGGGGGGGCCCCTGGGCGATCAGCCCCAGCATTTT.